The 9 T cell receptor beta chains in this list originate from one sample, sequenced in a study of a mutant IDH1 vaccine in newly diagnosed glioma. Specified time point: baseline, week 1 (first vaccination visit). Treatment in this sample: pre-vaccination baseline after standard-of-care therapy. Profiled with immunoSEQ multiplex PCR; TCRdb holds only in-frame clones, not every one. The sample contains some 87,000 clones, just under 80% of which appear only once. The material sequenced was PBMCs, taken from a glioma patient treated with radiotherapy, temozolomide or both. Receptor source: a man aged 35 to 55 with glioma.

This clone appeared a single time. In DNA, the CDR3 is TGTGCCAGCAGCCAAAACCAGGGTACTGGAAACACCATATATTTT. It is translated as CASSQNQGTGNTIYF. The chain couples TRBV4-2 to TRBJ1-3, with TRBD1 as a possible D gene (5 bases). Germline CDR1 LGHNA, CDR2 YNFKEQ. The CDR3 is made up of 15 amino acids. Trimming shortened V by 2 bases and J by 2 bases, and 10 bases separated the two germline ends.

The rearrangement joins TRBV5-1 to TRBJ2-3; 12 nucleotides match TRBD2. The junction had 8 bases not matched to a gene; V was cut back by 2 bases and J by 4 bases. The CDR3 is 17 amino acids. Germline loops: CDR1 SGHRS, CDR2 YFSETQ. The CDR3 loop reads CASSLSSGGARSDTQYF. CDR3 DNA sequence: TGCGCCAGCAGCTTATCTAGCGGGGGGGCTAGGTCAGATACGCAGTATTTT.

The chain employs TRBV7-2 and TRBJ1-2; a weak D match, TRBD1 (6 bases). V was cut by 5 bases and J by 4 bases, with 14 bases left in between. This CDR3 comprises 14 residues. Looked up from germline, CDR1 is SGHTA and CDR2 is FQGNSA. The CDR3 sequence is CASSPGQAFYGYTF. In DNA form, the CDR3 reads TGTGCCAGCAGCCCGGGACAAGCCTTCTATGGCTACACCTTC.

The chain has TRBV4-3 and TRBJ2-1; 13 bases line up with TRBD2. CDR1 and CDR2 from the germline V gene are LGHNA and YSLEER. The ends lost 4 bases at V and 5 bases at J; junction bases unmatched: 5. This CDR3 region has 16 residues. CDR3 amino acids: CASSPTSGGNNNEQFF. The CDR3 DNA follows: TGCGCCAGCAGCCCGACTAGCGGGGGGAACAACAATGAGCAGTTCTTC.

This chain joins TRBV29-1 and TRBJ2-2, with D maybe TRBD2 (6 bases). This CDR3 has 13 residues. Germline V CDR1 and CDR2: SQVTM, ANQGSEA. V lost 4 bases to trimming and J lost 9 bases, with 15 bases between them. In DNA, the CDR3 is TGCAGCGTTGGAGAGTTAGGACTACGGGAGCTGTTTTTT. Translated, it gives CSVGELGLRELFF.

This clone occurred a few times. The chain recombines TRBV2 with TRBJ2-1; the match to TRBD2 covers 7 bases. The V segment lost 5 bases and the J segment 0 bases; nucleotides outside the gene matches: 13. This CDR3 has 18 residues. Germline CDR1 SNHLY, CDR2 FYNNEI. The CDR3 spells CASSSPIQAGVSYNEQFF. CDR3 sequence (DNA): TGTGCCAGCAGTTCCCCCATACAGGCGGGAGTCTCCTACAATGAGCAGTTCTTC. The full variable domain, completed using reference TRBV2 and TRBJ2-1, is EPEVTQTPSHQVTQMGQEVILRCVPISNHLYFYWYRQILGQKVEFLVSFYNNEISEKSEIFDDQFSVERPDGSNFTLKIRSTKLEDSAMYFCASSSPIQAGVSYNEQFFGPGTRLTVL.

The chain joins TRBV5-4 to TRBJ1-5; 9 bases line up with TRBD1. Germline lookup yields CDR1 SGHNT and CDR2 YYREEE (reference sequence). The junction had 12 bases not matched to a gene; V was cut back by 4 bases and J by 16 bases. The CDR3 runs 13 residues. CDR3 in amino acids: CASSLVMGQGEHF. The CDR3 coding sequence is TGTGCCAGCAGCCTCGTCATGGGACAGGGTGAACATTTT.

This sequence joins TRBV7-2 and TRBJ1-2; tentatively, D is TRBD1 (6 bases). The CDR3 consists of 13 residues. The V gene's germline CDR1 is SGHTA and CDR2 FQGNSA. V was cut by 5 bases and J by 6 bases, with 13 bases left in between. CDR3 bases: TGTGCCAGCAGCCACACTCACAGGGATGGCTACACCTTC. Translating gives CASSHTHRDGYTF.

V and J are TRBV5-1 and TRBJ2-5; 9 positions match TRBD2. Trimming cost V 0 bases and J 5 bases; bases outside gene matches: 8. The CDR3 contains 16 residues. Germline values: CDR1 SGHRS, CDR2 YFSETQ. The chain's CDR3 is CASSLVLRGGEETQYF. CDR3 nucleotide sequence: TGCGCCAGCAGCTTGGTTTTGCGGGGGGGCGAGGAGACCCAGTACTTC.